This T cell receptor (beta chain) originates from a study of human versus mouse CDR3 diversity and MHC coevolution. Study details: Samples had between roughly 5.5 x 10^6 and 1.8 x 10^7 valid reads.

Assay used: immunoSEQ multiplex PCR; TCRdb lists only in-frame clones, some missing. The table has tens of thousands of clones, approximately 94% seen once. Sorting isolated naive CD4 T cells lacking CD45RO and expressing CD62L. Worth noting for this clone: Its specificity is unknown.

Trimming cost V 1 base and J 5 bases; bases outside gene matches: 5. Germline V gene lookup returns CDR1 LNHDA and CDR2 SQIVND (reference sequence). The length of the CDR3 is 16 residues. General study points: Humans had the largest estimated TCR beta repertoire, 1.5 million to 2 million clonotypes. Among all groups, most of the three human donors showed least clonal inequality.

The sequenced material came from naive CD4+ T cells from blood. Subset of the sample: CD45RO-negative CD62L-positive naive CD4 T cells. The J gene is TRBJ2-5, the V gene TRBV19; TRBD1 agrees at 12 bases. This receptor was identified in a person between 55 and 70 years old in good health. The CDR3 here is CASSIGRDRGRETQYF. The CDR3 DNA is TGTGCCAGTAGTATAGGGAGGGACAGGGGGCGTGAGACCCAGTACTTC.